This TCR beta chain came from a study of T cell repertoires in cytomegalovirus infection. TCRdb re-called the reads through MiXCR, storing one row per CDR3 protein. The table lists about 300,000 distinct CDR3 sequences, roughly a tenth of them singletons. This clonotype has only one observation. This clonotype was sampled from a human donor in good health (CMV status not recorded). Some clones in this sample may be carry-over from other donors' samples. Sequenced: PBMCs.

DNA of the CDR3: TGTGCCAGCAGCTTAAAAACGGGTATTAAAACTGAAGCTTTCTTT. As protein: CASSLKTGIKTEAFF. V and J are TRBV7-9 and TRBJ1-1; the D is unclear. The CDR3 consists of 15 residues. With 2 bases removed from V and 5 bases from J, the gap between germline ends came to 15 bases. Per germline, CDR1 SEHNR and CDR2 FQNEAQ (reference sequence). The whole variable domain, filled in from reference TRBV7-9 and TRBJ1-1, reads DTGVSQNPRHKITKRGQNVTFRCDPISEHNRLYWYRQTLGQGPEFLTYFQNEAQLEKSRLLSDRFSAERPKGSFSTLEIQRTEQGDSAMYLCASSLKTGIKTEAFFGQGTRLTVV.